The sequence of this T cell receptor (beta chain) was determined in a study of a mutant IDH1 vaccine in newly diagnosed glioma. Described time point: week 47, end of study. A single vaccine dose contained 300 ug of mutant IDH1 20-mer peptide, and topical imiquimod was used with it. On this clone itself: The target antigen is unknown.

Here immunoSEQ multiplex PCR was the method, and the copy in TCRdb shows in-frame clones only, minus some. The data contain some 62,000 clones, roughly four fifths of them seen just once; the ten biggest clones take up roughly 4%. Germline V gives CDR1 LNHNV, CDR2 YYDKDF (reference sequence). The CDR3 is made up of 17 amino acids. The trim removed 0 bases at V and 8 bases at J, leaving 12 bases unmatched. This clonotype originated in a young man with glioma. The V gene is TRBV15, the J gene TRBJ2-1; TRBD2 aligns across 8 bases. Sequenced here: PBMCs, sampled from a glioma patient whose treatment included an IDH1 peptide vaccine. Here the CDR3 DNA reads TGTGCCACCAGCAGAGACGTAACGGGGGGGCCTGGGGATGAGCAGTTCTTC. This codes for CATSRDVTGGPGDEQFF.